Shown below are 31 T cell receptor beta chains from a single sample sequenced in a study of T cells in Graves' hyperthyroidism and ophthalmopathy. Amplified TCR beta CDR3 regions derived from RNA transcripts. Using the HTBI primer set, a first-round RT-PCR was run on the TCR CDR3. Using its own MiXCR run on the multiplex PCR reads, TCRdb lists one record per CDR3 protein. The repertoire holds approximately 270,000 distinct CDR3 sequences, with 13% to 15% as singletons. What was sequenced was blood. The receptors here all came from a woman between 40 and 55 years old with Graves' hyperthyroidism that later progressed to Graves' ophthalmopathy.

In its sample, this clonotype was seen once. Relative to the germline gene, one junction end is altered; a read error may explain this. The chain carries TRBV20-1 and TRBJ2-5; D may match TRBD1 or TRBD2 (5 bases each). The CDR3 has 12 residues. CDR1 is DFQATT, CDR2 SNEGSKA, per germline (reference sequence). CDR3 coding DNA: TGCAGTGCTACGGGACCGATTGAGACCGAGTACTTC. Protein product: CSATGPIETEYF.

This clonotype occurred many times. The V and J genes are TRBV12-3 or TRBV12-4 and TRBJ2-5; no clear D. V was shortened by 3 bases and J by 7 bases, with 12 bases between the two germline ends. There are 13 residues in the CDR3. CDR3 sequence reads: CASSFVSDGTQYF. The CDR3 region has the DNA TGTGCCAGCAGTTTCGTTTCGGACGGGACCCAGTACTTC.

The table lists this clonotype with many counts. V gene TRBV29-1 combines with J gene TRBJ2-3; possible D gene TRBD1, 6 bases. The germline gives CDR1 SQVTM, CDR2 ANQGSEA. The CDR3 is 15 amino acids. V was clipped by 6 bases and J by 0 bases, with 16 bases between them. CDR3: CSVLKDSSSTDTQYF. The CDR3 bases are TGCAGCGTACTCAAGGACAGCTCTAGCACAGATACGCAGTATTTT.

As for this clonotype: A much larger clonotype is one base distant, so this may be a read error. The chain couples TRBV11-2 to TRBJ1-2; 7 nucleotides align to TRBD1. The germline gives CDR1 SGHAT, CDR2 FQNNGV. Losses at the gene ends were 5 bases for V and 12 bases for J; bases not matched to a gene: 12. The CDR3 runs 13 residues. CDR3 coding DNA: TGTGCCAGCAGCGATACAGGGGCTTGGGGCCACACCTTC. Its translation: CASSDTGAWGHTF.

This clonotype appeared many times. This chain connects TRBV12-3 or TRBV12-4 to TRBJ2-2; TRBD1 might be the D (5 bases). This CDR3 contains 15 residues. Trimming pared 6 bases from V and 4 bases from J, leaving 15 bases between. The DNA for the CDR3 is TGTGCCAGCAGCCGAGGAAGGGGTAGCACCGGGGAGCTGTTTTTT. Protein sequence: CASSRGRGSTGELFF.

This clonotype was detected ten times or more. This chain joins TRBV5-8 and TRBJ1-2; D is ambiguous. The ends were cut back, 0 bases at V and 7 bases at J, with 7 bases in the middle. There are 12 residues in the CDR3. Germline V lookup: CDR1 SGHTS, CDR2 YDEGEE. The DNA of the CDR3 is TGTGCCAGCAGCTTGGGACGGGTTGGCTACACCTTC. It encodes CASSLGRVGYTF.

The chain uses TRBV19 and TRBJ2-2, with 8 bases matching TRBD2. The CDR3 covers 14 residues. Germline V gene lookup returns CDR1 LNHDA and CDR2 SQIVND (reference sequence). The trim removed 11 bases at V and 1 base at J, leaving 6 bases unmatched. This CDR3 reads CAGKRELNTGELFF. The CDR3 DNA sequence: TGTGCCGGAAAGCGGGAGCTGAACACCGGGGAGCTGTTTTTT.

This clonotype showed up many times. The rearrangement links TRBV12-3 or TRBV12-4 to TRBJ2-1; the match to TRBD2 covers 15 bases. The V gene end was trimmed by 5 bases and the J gene end by 9 bases; junction bases not matched to a gene: 2. There are 14 residues in the CDR3. The CDR3 DNA reads as TGTGCCAGCAGTCGGACTAGCGGGAGGGCTGAGCAGTTCTTC. Translation gives CASSRTSGRAEQFF.

This clonotype came up a few times. The V and J genes are TRBV10-3 and TRBJ2-7, with D perhaps TRBD2 (6 bases). Between the trimmed V and J ends, which lost 5 bases and 4 bases, there was a span of 9 bases. The CDR3 is made up of 12 amino acids. Germline CDR1 reads ENHRY; CDR2 reads SYGVKD. The chain's CDR3 is CAISTSLYEQYF. The CDR3 DNA sequence: TGTGCCATCAGTACTAGCTTGTACGAGCAGTACTTC.

This clonotype was recorded many times. The chain links TRBV6-1 to TRBJ2-3; 10 nucleotides line up with TRBD2. CDR1 and CDR2 from the germline V gene are MNHNS and SASEGT. The CDR3 totals 17 residues. With V trimmed by 3 bases and J by 3 bases, 9 bases remained unmatched. DNA for the CDR3: TGTGCCAGCAGTGACTATCTAGCGGGAGTGGGGACAGATACGCAGTATTTT. Translating gives CASSDYLAGVGTDTQYF.

Ten or more counts support this clonotype. The chain couples TRBV12-3 or TRBV12-4 to TRBJ2-7, with D maybe TRBD2 (5 bases). V was pared by 9 bases and J by 0 bases, with 21 bases between. The CDR3 contains 16 residues. CDR3 loop: CASAAWTPGSSYEQYF. For the CDR3, the DNA is TGTGCCAGTGCCGCATGGACTCCAGGTAGCTCCTACGAGCAGTACTTC.

This clonotype was recorded many times. The V gene is TRBV20-1, the J gene TRBJ1-4; tentatively, D is TRBD1 (5 bases). Trimming removed 4 bases from V and 10 bases from J, with 10 bases in between. The CDR3 loop spans 11 amino acids. Germline V gene lookup returns CDR1 DFQATT and CDR2 SNEGSKA (reference sequence). The CDR3 sequence: CSAKFGGKLFF. The CDR3 DNA is TGCAGTGCTAAGTTTGGGGGAAAACTGTTTTTT.

For the CDR3, the DNA is TGTGCCATCATGAGACGGGAGTGGGGCAATGAGCAGTTCTTC. Its translation is CAIMRREWGNEQFF. The V gene is TRBV2, the J gene TRBJ2-1; D is possibly TRBD2 (6 bases). With 10 bases removed from V and 6 bases from J, the gap between germline ends came to 19 bases. The V gene's germline CDR1 is SNHLY and CDR2 FYNNEI. CDR3 size: 14 residues.

About this clonotype itself: Given a much more abundant clone one base away, this may be a read error. The chain uses TRBV7-2 and TRBJ2-1; 10 bases line up with TRBD1. The V gene's germline CDR1 is SGHTA and CDR2 FQGNSA. The CDR3 runs to 15 residues. Here the CDR3 reads CASSFRDRGYNEQLF. CDR3 nucleotides: TGTGCCAGCAGCTTCCGGGACAGGGGTTACAATGAGCAGCTCTTC.

This clonotype occurred a few times. This rearrangement joins TRBV3-1 to TRBJ2-7, with D tentatively TRBD2 (6 bases). CDR3 length: 13 amino acids. Germline CDR1 reads LGHDT; CDR2 reads YNNKEL (reference sequence). Trimming took off 4 bases at V and 3 bases at J, with 10 bases between the two ends. Here the CDR3 DNA reads TGTGCCAGCAGCCCATGGGGAGGCTACGAGCAGTACTTC. Translated, it gives CASSPWGGYEQYF.

In its sample, this clonotype was seen many times. The chain carries TRBV5-6 and TRBJ2-3; 9 positions agree with TRBD2. Unmatched junction bases numbered 17, after V lost 4 bases and J lost 5 bases. Germline-derived CDR1 and CDR2 are SGHDT and YYEEEE. The length of the CDR3 is 18 residues. The CDR3 DNA is TGTGCCAGCAGCCCGCTTCTAATTTCGGCGGGAGGGCAAGATACGCAGTATTTT. Protein product: CASSPLLISAGGQDTQYF.

This clonotype was picked up many times. The chain combines TRBV11-2 with TRBJ2-7, with 10 bases matching TRBD2. V lost 6 bases and J lost 3; bases outside the gene matches: 14. The CDR3 totals 17 residues. Germline V gives CDR1 SGHAT, CDR2 FQNNGV. The DNA of the CDR3 is TGTGCCAGCAGACAAACCGCGAGCCTAGCGGGAGTCTACGAGCAGTACTTC. It encodes CASRQTASLAGVYEQYF.

This clonotype has a count of ten or more. The V call is TRBV20-1, the J call TRBJ2-3, with 13 bases identical to TRBD2. Germline V gene lookup returns CDR1 DFQATT and CDR2 SNEGSKA (reference sequence). Trimming cost V 5 bases and J 4 bases; bases outside gene matches: 6. The CDR3 contains 15 residues. The DNA of the CDR3 is TGCAGTGCTGCGGGACTAGCGGGATGGGCAGATACGCAGTATTTT. Its protein is CSAAGLAGWADTQYF.

This clonotype was recorded at least ten times. The J gene is TRBJ2-7, the V gene TRBV6-1; TRBD2 aligns across 13 bases. Germline CDR1 and CDR2: MNHNS and SASEGT. There are 14 residues in the CDR3. The J segment lost 5 bases and the V segment lost 6 bases, leaving 4 bases of the junction unmatched. CDR3: CASRAGLAGHEQYF. The CDR3 bases are TGTGCCAGCAGGGCGGGACTAGCGGGACACGAGCAGTACTTC.

This CDR3 is CASSSAGHADFSYNEQFF. In nucleotides, the CDR3 is TGTGCCAGCTCATCGGCGGGACATGCTGACTTCTCCTACAATGAGCAGTTCTTC. This chain links TRBV18 with TRBJ2-1, with D perhaps given as TRBD1 or TRBD2 (6 bases each). The CDR3 has 18 residues. Deletions cut 5 bases from V and 0 bases from J, with 20 bases between. CDR1 and CDR2 from the germline V gene are KGHSH and LQKENI.

The table lists this clonotype with many counts. The chain uses TRBV20-1 and TRBJ2-1; D gene ambiguous. Germline V gene data show CDR1 as DFQATT and CDR2 as SNEGSKA (reference sequence). With 1 base removed from V and 4 bases from J, the gap between germline ends came to 14 bases. CDR3 length equals 15 residues. CDR3: CSARVYGTDYNEQFF. DNA of the CDR3: TGCAGTGCTAGAGTTTACGGAACAGATTACAATGAGCAGTTCTTC.

Ten or more counts support this clonotype. In DNA, the CDR3 is TGTGCCAGCAGTGTTGTGCGGGGCACCGGGGAGCTGTTTTTT. Its protein product is CASSVVRGTGELFF. The V call is TRBV2, the J call TRBJ2-2; TRBD2 might be the D (6 bases). The germline V gene has CDR1 SNHLY and CDR2 FYNNEI. The V and J ends lost 4 bases and 4 bases respectively, with 10 bases between them. This CDR3 spans 14 amino acids.

This clonotype was counted at least ten times. V and J are TRBV30 and TRBJ2-5, with D perhaps matching TRBD2 (7 bases). Germline V gives CDR1 GTSNPN, CDR2 SVGIG (reference sequence). V was clipped by 3 bases and J by 4 bases, with 12 bases between them. CDR3 length: 13 residues. The CDR3 DNA is TGTGCCTGGAGCGTAGGGGGGGTAGAGACCCAGTACTTC. This encodes CAWSVGGVETQYF. The full variable domain, with the rest looked up from reference TRBV30 and TRBJ2-5, is SQTIHQWPATLVQPVGSPLSLECTVEGTSNPNLYWYRQAAGRGLQLLFYSVGIGQISSEVPQNLSASRPQDRQFILSSKKLLLSDSGFYLCAWSVGGVETQYFGPGTRLLVL.

This rearrangement joins TRBV4-1 to TRBJ2-7, with 9 nucleotides matching TRBD2. The germline V gene has CDR1 MGHRA and CDR2 YSYEKL. V shed 6 bases and J 2 bases; nucleotides not matched to a gene: 8. The CDR3 has 15 residues. In DNA form, the CDR3 reads TGCGCCAGCAGTAGAAGAGCGGGAGGCGCCTACGAGCAGTACTTC. Translated, it gives CASSRRAGGAYEQYF.

This clonotype was seen many times. CDR3 sequence: CASAPGSASAYEQYF. In DNA form, the CDR3 reads TGTGCCAGTGCCCCCGGCAGCGCGTCAGCCTACGAGCAGTACTTC. This chain links TRBV28 with TRBJ2-7; D not resolved. The germline gives CDR1 MDHEN, CDR2 SYDVKM. This CDR3 region has 15 residues. V dropped 9 bases and J dropped 2 bases, with 20 bases sitting between them. Full variable domain (missing parts from reference TRBV28 and TRBJ2-7): DVKVTQSSRYLVKRTGEKVFLECVQDMDHENMFWYRQDPGLGLRLIYFSYDVKMKEKGDIPEGYSVSREKKERFSLILESASTNQTSMYLCASAPGSASAYEQYFGPGTRLTVT.

This clonotype was found many times. This chain uses TRBV20-1 with TRBJ2-3, with 14 bases matching TRBD2. J lost 4 bases, V lost 6 bases, and 12 bases had no gene match. This CDR3 spans 17 amino acids. CDR1 and CDR2 from the germline V gene are DFQATT and SNEGSKA (reference sequence). CDR3 region: CSAVGTSGRLAADTQYF. The CDR3 coding sequence is TGCAGTGCCGTGGGGACTAGCGGGAGATTGGCTGCAGATACGCAGTATTTT.

This clonotype was observed a handful of times. The chain recombines TRBV13 with TRBJ2-1; unclear D gene. Trimming stripped 5 bases from V and 6 bases from J, with 11 bases between. The CDR3 is 13 amino acids. Germline lookup yields CDR1 PRHDT and CDR2 FYEKMQ (reference sequence). The CDR3 region is CASSTKNSNEQFF. The DNA for the CDR3 is TGTGCCAGCAGCACCAAAAACAGCAATGAGCAGTTCTTC.

The sample holds many counts of this clonotype. The chain is built from TRBV28 and TRBJ1-1; 7 bases are a match to TRBD1. This CDR3 has 15 residues. Germline CDR1 MDHEN, CDR2 SYDVKM. Trimming cost V 4 bases and J 0 bases; bases outside gene matches: 5. CDR3 in DNA: TGTGCCAGCAGTTCCTTGGACAGGCTGAACACTGAAGCTTTCTTT. It codes for CASSSLDRLNTEAFF.

This clonotype appeared many times. The rearrangement uses TRBV12-3 or TRBV12-4 and TRBJ1-1; 7 bases are shared with TRBD1. The CDR3 length is 14 residues. Unmatched junction bases numbered 9, after V lost 7 bases and J lost 4 bases. Here the CDR3 reads CASTQNQGVTEAFF. The DNA for the CDR3 is TGTGCCAGCACCCAAAATCAGGGGGTCACTGAAGCTTTCTTT.

Ten or more counts support this clonotype. The chain joins TRBV7-9 to TRBJ1-1; 10 nucleotides match TRBD1. CDR1 is SEHNR, CDR2 FQNEAQ, per germline (reference sequence). CDR3 length equals 14 residues. V lost 6 bases to trimming and J lost 5 bases; unmatched junction nucleotides: 6. This CDR3 is CASRTGQGTTEAFF. The CDR3 coding sequence is TGTGCCAGCAGAACGGGACAGGGGACGACTGAAGCTTTCTTT.

The sample holds many counts of this clonotype. The chain employs TRBV2 and TRBJ1-5; unclear D gene. CDR1 and CDR2 from the germline V gene are SNHLY and FYNNEI. The V gene lost 6 bases and the J gene lost 2 bases, with 14 bases spanning the gap. CDR3 length: 15 residues. The CDR3 sequence is CASRSSGIRNQPQHF. For the CDR3, the DNA is TGTGCCAGCAGATCCTCCGGGATTCGCAATCAGCCCCAGCATTTT.